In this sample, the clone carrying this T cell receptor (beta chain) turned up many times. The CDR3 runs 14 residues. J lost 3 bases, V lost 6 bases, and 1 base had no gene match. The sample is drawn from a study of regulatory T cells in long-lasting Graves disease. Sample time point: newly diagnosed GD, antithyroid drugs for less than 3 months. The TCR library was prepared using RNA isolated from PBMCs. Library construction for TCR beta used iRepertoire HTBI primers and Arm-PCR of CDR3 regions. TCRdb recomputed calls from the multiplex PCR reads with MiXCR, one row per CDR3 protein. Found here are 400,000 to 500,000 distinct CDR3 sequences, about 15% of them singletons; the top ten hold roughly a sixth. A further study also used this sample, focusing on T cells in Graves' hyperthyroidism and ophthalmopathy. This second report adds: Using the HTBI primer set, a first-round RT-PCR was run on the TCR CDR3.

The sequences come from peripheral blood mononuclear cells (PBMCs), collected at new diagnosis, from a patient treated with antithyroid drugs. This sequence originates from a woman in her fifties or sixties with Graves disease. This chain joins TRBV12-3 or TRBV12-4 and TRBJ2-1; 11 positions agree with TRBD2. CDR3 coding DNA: TGTGCCAGCAGGACTAGCGGGAACTACAATGAGCAGTTCTTC. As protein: CASRTSGNYNEQFF.